This TCR beta chain was obtained from a study of blood T cell repertoires in COVID-19. This clone was seen once. The CDR3 has 18 residues. In germline, CDR1 is SGHDT, CDR2 YYEEEE. V lost 3 bases to trimming and J lost 0 bases, with 21 bases between them. Generated by immunoSEQ multiplex PCR, the TCRdb table keeps only in-frame clones and is missing some. The table includes around 150,000 clones, approximately 80% detected once. This clonotype originated in a man aged 45 to 65 who had recovered from COVID-19. The rearrangement joins TRBV5-6 to TRBJ1-1; D is perhaps TRBD1 (6 bases). The sample consisted of PBMCs or T cells enriched from blood (not recorded which). CDR3 in DNA: TGTGCCAGCAGCTCAACCGGGACAAGGTTAGACATGAACACTGAAGCTTTCTTT. This translates into CASSSTGTRLDMNTEAFF.